Listed below are T cell receptor beta chains from one sample, sequenced in a study of OX40 agonist ivuxolimab in advanced cancers. Assay: immunoSEQ multiplex PCR; the TCRdb copy retains only in-frame clones and omits some. This sample carries tens of thousands of clones, 84% of them seen once, and the ten largest clones take around 16%. The starting material was CD4+ or CD8+ T cells sorted from blood, obtained in a trial of the OX40 agonist ivuxolimab. The receptor set was obtained from an adult with an advanced solid tumor such as melanoma, head and neck, liver or kidney cancer. Each CDR3 is given with its conserved first and last residue. The D gene is left open where the match is weak. For some rows the clone size is stated as once, few or many, or as a class when expanded; others skip it.

j_call	d_call	v_call	clone_size	cdr3_aa	cdr3_nt
TRBJ1-1	-	TRBV25-1	few	CASSGIGGTEAFF	TGTGCCAGCAGTGGGATCGGGGGAACTGAAGCTTTCTTT
TRBJ2-3	-	TRBV2	-	CASSPRGPPDTQYF	TGTGCCAGCAGCCCCCGGGGACCCCCGGATACGCAGTATTTT
TRBJ1-1	TRBD1	TRBV7-9	-	CASSSYRGANTEAFF	TGTGCCAGCAGCTCTTACAGGGGCGCAAACACTGAAGCTTTCTTT
TRBJ2-7	-	TRBV2	once	CASSLSTGRSEQYF	TGTGCCAGCAGCCTCTCGACAGGGAGGTCCGAGCAGTACTTC
TRBJ1-2	-	TRBV4-3	once	CASSQDPGRGYTF	TGCGCCAGCAGCCAAGATCCCGGGAGGGGCTACACCTTC
TRBJ1-5	-	TRBV7-3	once	CASSPGVWAYNQPQHF	TGTGCCAGCAGCCCCGGGGTTTGGGCTTACAATCAGCCCCAGCATTTT
TRBJ2-1	-	TRBV9	-	CASSVVGREDEQFF	TGTGCCAGCAGCGTAGTCGGGAGAGAGGATGAGCAGTTCTTC
TRBJ2-3	TRBD2	TRBV9	-	CASSALAGGLTDTQYF	TGTGCCAGCAGCGCACTAGCGGGGGGGCTCACCGATACGCAGTATTTT
TRBJ1-3	TRBD1	TRBV4-2	-	CASSQDPQGTGAGNTIYF	TGTGCCAGCAGCCAAGACCCCCAGGGGACAGGGGCTGGAAACACCATATATTTT
TRBJ2-2	-	TRBV6-5	-	CASSPKVLTGELFF	TGTGCCAGCAGCCCGAAGGTGTTGACCGGGGAGCTGTTTTTT
TRBJ2-3	-	TRBV29-1	-	CSVGVTDTQYF	TGCAGCGTAGGGGTCACAGATACGCAGTATTTT
TRBJ1-5	-	TRBV6-9	-	CASSYIYPRDYSNQPQHF	TGTGCCAGCAGTTATATCTACCCTCGAGATTATAGCAATCAGCCCCAGCATTTT
TRBJ1-1	-	TRBV20-1	few	CSAPSLTEAFF	TGCAGTGCTCCGTCGCTTACTGAAGCTTTCTTT
TRBJ2-3	TRBD1	TRBV6-5	-	CASSTGTATDTQYF	TGTGCCAGCAGTACCGGGACAGCCACAGATACGCAGTATTTT
TRBJ2-7	TRBD2	TRBV27	-	CASSPGGGAGSYEQYF	TGTGCCAGCAGCCCCGGGGGGGGCGCTGGTTCCTACGAGCAGTACTTC
TRBJ2-2	-	TRBV19	-	CASSTRTASNTGELFF	TGTGCCAGTAGTACCCGGACAGCTTCCAACACCGGGGAGCTGTTTTTT
TRBJ2-3	TRBD2	TRBV9	-	CASSVASGSSQDTQYF	TGTGCCAGCAGCGTAGCTAGCGGGAGTTCCCAAGATACGCAGTATTTT
TRBJ2-2	-	TRBV27	-	CASSWGGQGFTGELFF	TGTGCCAGCAGTTGGGGGGGGCAGGGGTTCACCGGGGAGCTGTTTTTT
TRBJ1-2	-	TRBV21-1	-	CASSKVASQLAPSGGYTF	TGTGCCAGCAGCAAAGTAGCCAGTCAGCTAGCTCCGTCGGGGGGCTACACCTTC
TRBJ2-7	-	TRBV6-4	once	CASKFLAGCYEQYF	TGTGCCAGCAAGTTTCTAGCAGGATGCTACGAGCAGTACTTC
TRBJ2-3	-	TRBV6-6	-	CAIRGSADTQYF	TGTGCCATAAGAGGGAGTGCAGATACGCAGTATTTT
TRBJ1-1	-	TRBV30	-	CAWGPIPDTEAFF	TGTGCCTGGGGGCCGATCCCCGACACTGAAGCTTTCTTT
TRBJ1-1	-	TRBV6-5	-	CASSLRLRGTEAFF	TGTGCCAGCAGCCTAAGACTCAGGGGCACTGAAGCTTTCTTT
TRBJ2-2	TRBD2	TRBV7-2	once	CASRPSGGAAGELFF	TGTGCCAGCAGGCCTAGCGGGGGGGCCGCCGGGGAGCTGTTTTTT
TRBJ1-4	TRBD1	TRBV5-4	-	CASSLGTGREKLFF	TGTGCCAGCAGCCTTGGGACAGGGAGAGAAAAACTGTTTTTT
TRBJ2-5	-	TRBV11-2	-	CASSTTGIAETQYF	TGTGCCAGCAGCACCACAGGGATCGCGGAGACCCAGTACTTC
TRBJ1-4	TRBD1	TRBV6-6	-	CASSQTGGREKLFF	TGTGCCAGCAGTCAGACAGGGGGCCGTGAAAAACTGTTTTTT
TRBJ1-1	-	TRBV30	-	CAWSVSSLRVGTEAFF	TGTGCCTGGAGTGTCTCCTCCTTGAGGGTTGGGACTGAAGCTTTCTTT
TRBJ2-1	-	TRBV18	few	CASSPRGQQHNNEQFF	TGTGCCAGCTCACCACGAGGGCAGCAACATAACAATGAGCAGTTCTTC
TRBJ2-1	-	TRBV19	-	CASSIDRVGQFF	TGTGCCAGTAGTATAGATCGGGTCGGGCAGTTCTTC
TRBJ2-5	TRBD2	TRBV4-3	-	CASSQFLRGVGVETQYF	TGCGCCAGCAGCCAATTTTTACGGGGGGTTGGAGTAGAGACCCAGTACTTC
TRBJ1-1	TRBD1	TRBV18	-	CASSRGQGFVNTEAFF	TGTGCCAGCTCACGGGGACAGGGTTTTGTGAACACTGAAGCTTTCTTT
TRBJ1-4	-	TRBV30	-	CAWSVPPVPEKLFF	TGTGCCTGGAGTGTACCTCCAGTTCCCGAAAAACTGTTTTTT